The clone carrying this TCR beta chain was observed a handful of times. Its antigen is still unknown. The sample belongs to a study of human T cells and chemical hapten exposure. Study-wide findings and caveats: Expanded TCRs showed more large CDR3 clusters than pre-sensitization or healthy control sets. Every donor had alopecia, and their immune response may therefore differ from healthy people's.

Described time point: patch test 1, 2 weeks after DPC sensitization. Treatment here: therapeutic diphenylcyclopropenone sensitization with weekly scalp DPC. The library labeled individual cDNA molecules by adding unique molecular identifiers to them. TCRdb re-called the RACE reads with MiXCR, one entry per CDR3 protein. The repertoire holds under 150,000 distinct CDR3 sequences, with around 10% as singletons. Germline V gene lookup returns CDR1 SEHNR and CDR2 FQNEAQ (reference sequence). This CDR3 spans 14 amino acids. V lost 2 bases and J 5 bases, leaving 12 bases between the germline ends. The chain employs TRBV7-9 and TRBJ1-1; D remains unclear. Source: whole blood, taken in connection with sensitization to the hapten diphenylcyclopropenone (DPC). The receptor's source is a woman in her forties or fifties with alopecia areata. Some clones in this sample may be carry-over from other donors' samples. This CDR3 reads CASSLYSGRTEAFF. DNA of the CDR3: TGTGCCAGCAGCTTATATTCGGGGAGGACTGAAGCTTTCTTT. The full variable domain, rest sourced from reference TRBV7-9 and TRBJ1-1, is DTGVSQNPRHKITKRGQNVTFRCDPISEHNRLYWYRQTLGQGPEFLTYFQNEAQLEKSRLLSDRFSAERPKGSFSTLEIQRTEQGDSAMYLCASSLYSGRTEAFFGQGTRLTVV.